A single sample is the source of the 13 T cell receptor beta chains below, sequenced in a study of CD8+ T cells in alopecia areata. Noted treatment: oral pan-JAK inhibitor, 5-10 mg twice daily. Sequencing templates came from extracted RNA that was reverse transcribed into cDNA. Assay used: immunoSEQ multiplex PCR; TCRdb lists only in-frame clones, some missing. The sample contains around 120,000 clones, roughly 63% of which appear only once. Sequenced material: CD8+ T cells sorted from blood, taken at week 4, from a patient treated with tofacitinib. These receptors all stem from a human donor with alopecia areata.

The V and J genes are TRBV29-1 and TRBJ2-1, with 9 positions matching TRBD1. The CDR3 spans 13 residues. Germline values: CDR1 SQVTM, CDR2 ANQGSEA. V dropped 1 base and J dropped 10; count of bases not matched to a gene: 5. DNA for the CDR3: TGCAGCGTTGAAGCCGGGACAGGGTACGAGCAGTTCTTC. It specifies CSVEAGTGYEQFF.

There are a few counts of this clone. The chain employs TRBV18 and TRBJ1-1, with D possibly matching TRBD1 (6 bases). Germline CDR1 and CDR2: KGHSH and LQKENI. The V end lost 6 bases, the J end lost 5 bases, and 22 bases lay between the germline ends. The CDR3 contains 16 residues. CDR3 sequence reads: CASSRIGTGGGTEAFF. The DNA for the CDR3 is TGTGCCAGCTCCAGGATCGGGACGGGGGGCGGAACTGAAGCTTTCTTT. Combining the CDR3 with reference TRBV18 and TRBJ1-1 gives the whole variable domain NAGVMQNPRHLVRRRGQEARLRCSPMKGHSHVYWYRQLPEEGLKFMVYLQKENIIDESGMPKERFSAEFPKEGPSILRIQQVVRGDSAAYFCASSRIGTGGGTEAFFGQGTRLTVV.

The DNA of the CDR3 is TGTGCCAGCAGCCCAGGGGGTGCGGGGGCTCCCTACAATGAGCAGTTCTTC. Protein: CASSPGGAGAPYNEQFF. This chain links TRBV4-2 with TRBJ2-1; possibly TRBD1 or TRBD2 for D (7 bases each). CDR3 size: 17 residues. With 4 bases removed from V and 2 bases from J, the gap between germline ends came to 18 bases. The V gene's germline CDR1 is LGHNA and CDR2 YNFKEQ.

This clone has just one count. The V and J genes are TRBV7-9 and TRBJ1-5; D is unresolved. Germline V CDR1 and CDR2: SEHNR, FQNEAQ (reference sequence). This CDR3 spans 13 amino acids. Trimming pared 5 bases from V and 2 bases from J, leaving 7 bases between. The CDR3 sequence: CASSLDGNQPQHF. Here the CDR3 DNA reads TGTGCCAGCAGCCTCGATGGCAATCAGCCCCAGCATTTT.

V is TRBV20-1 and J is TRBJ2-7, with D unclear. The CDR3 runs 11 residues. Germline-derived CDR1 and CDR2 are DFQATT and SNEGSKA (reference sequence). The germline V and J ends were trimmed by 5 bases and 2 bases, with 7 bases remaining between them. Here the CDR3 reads CSAPQAYEQYF. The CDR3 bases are TGCAGTGCTCCCCAGGCCTACGAGCAGTACTTC.

The CDR3 spells CASSLGRGWTEAFF. The CDR3 bases are TGTGCCAGCAGCCTCGGCAGGGGTTGGACTGAAGCTTTCTTT. The rearrangement joins TRBV9 to TRBJ1-1, with a possible D match to TRBD1 (6 bases). The CDR3 covers 14 residues. V was trimmed by 4 bases and J by 5 bases, leaving 15 bases between them. Germline V lookup: CDR1 SGDLS, CDR2 YYNGEE. Full variable domain (remainder filled in from reference TRBV9 and TRBJ1-1): DSGVTQTPKHLITATGQRVTLRCSPRSGDLSVYWYQQSLDQGLQFLIQYYNGEERAKGNILERFSAQQFPDLHSELNLSSLELGDSALYFCASSLGRGWTEAFFGQGTRLTVV.

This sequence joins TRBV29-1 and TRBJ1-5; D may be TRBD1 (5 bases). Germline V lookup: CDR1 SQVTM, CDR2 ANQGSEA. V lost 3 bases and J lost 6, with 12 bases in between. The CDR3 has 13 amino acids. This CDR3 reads CSVDHGGVQPQHF. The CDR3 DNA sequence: TGCAGCGTTGACCATGGGGGGGTTCAGCCCCAGCATTTT.

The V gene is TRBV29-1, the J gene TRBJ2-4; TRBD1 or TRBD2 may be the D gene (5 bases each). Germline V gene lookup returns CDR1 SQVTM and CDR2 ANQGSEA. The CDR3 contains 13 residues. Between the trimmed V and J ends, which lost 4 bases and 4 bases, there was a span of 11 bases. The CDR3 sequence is CSVVGTSKNIQYF. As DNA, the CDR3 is TGCAGCGTTGTCGGGACCTCAAAAAACATTCAGTACTTC.

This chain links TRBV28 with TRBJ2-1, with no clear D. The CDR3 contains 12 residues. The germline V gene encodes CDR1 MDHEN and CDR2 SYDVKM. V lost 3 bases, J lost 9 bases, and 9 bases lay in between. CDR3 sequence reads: CASSFPGIEQFF. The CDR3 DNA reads TGTGCCAGCAGTTTTCCGGGCATTGAGCAGTTCTTC.

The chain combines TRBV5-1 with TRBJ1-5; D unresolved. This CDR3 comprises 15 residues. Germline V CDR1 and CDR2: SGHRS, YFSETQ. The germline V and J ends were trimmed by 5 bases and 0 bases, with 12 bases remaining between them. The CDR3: CASRPNDYSNQPQHF. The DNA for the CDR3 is TGCGCCAGCAGACCAAACGATTATAGCAATCAGCCCCAGCATTTT. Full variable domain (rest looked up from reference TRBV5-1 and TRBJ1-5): KAGVTQTPRYLIKTRGQQVTLSCSPISGHRSVSWYQQTPGQGLQFLFEYFSETQRNKGNFPGRFSGRQFSNSRSEMNVSTLELGDSALYLCASRPNDYSNQPQHFGDGTRLSIL.

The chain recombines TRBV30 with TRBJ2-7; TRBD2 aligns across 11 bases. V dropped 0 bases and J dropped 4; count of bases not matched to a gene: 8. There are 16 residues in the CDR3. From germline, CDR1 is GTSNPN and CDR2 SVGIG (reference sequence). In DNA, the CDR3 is TGTGCCTGGAGTGTAGCGAGAGGACTAGCGGGTTACGAGCAGTACTTC. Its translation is CAWSVARGLAGYEQYF.

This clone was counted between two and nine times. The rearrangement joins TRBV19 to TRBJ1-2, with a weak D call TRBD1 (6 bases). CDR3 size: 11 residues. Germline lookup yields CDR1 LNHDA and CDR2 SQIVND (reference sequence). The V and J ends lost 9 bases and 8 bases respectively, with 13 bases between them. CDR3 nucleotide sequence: TGTGCCAGCGCACAGGGCTGGGGCTACACCTTC. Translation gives CASAQGWGYTF.

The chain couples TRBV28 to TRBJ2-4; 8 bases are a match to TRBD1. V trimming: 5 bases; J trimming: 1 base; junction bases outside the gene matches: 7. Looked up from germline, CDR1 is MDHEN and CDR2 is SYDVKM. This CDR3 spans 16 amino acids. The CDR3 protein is CASSAQGARAKNIQYF. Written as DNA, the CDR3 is TGTGCCAGCAGTGCTCAGGGGGCGAGGGCCAAAAACATTCAGTACTTC.